Sequencing of this T cell receptor beta chain was carried out in a study of regulatory T cells in long-lasting Graves disease. This clonotype was detected a few times. Stated time point: newly diagnosed GD, antithyroid drugs for less than 3 months. RNA isolated from PBMCs was used to make the TCR library. Roughly 8.2 milliliters of peripheral blood were drawn into EDTA tubes. According to the study, TCR beta libraries were built with iRepertoire HTBI primers and CDR3-region Arm-PCR. TCRdb ran MiXCR on the multiplex PCR reads and lists one entry per CDR3 protein. The sample records around 400,000 distinct CDR3 sequences, 15% being singletons. There are 15 residues in the CDR3. CDR1 SGHNT and CDR2 YENEEA come from the germline V gene. J was trimmed by 8 bases and V by 3 bases; bases with no gene match: 8. These data are also associated with another study on T cells in Graves' hyperthyroidism and ophthalmopathy. From that paper: Most expanded thyroid clonotypes above 0.001 recurred in blood.

The sequencing used peripheral blood mononuclear cells (PBMCs), collected at new diagnosis, from a patient treated with antithyroid drugs. The clonotype was recovered from a woman in her 40s with Graves disease. This sequence joins TRBV11-3 and TRBJ2-1, with 9 bases that match TRBD2. CDR3 loop: CASSFGREGRHEQFF. The CDR3 DNA is TGTGCCAGCAGCTTTGGGCGGGAGGGCCGGCATGAGCAGTTCTTC. Full variable domain (outside the CDR3, taken from reference TRBV11-3 and TRBJ2-1): EAGVVQSPRYKIIEKKQPVAFWCNPISGHNTLYWYLQNLGQGPELLIRYENEEAVDDSQLPKDRFSAERLKGVDSTLKIQPAELGDSAVYLCASSFGREGRHEQFFGPGTRLTVL.